This TCR beta chain was retrieved from a study of blood T cell repertoires in COVID-19. The trim removed 0 bases at V and 12 bases at J, leaving 7 bases unmatched. CDR1 is GTSNPN and CDR2 is SVGIG in the germline V gene (reference sequence). The CDR3 consists of 15 residues. Original processing notes: Reference gene primer amplification yielded estimated nucleated cell counts. Sequenced by immunoSEQ multiplex PCR; TCRdb stores in-frame clones only, minus some. V, J and clone size are taken as reported in that table, and D and trimming were inferred from the DNA itself. The sample includes roughly 38,000 clones, approximately 89% of them seen just once.

Material: peripheral blood. The TCR was taken from a woman aged 70-85 years with acute or convalescent COVID-19. The rearrangement uses TRBV30 and TRBJ2-1; 14 positions agree with TRBD2. The CDR3 spells CAWSVQGLAGARQFF. The CDR3 coding sequence is TGTGCCTGGAGTGTACAGGGACTAGCGGGGGCCCGGCAGTTCTTC.